This section outlines one T cell receptor (beta chain) sequence together with its context. This specimen belongs to a study of blood T cell repertoires in COVID-19. Turning to the study itself: Donors in the United States, Italy and Spain gave samples during acute or convalescent COVID-19. PBMCs, B-cell-depleted T cells, or T cells were the source of the cDNA or gDNA that made up the material.

Losses at the gene ends were 3 bases for V and 2 bases for J; bases not matched to a gene: 2. The CDR3 length is 14 residues. Germline-derived CDR1 and CDR2 are LNHDA and SQIVND (reference sequence). Authors' methods: For nucleated cells, counts were estimated from reference gene primer amplification. TCRdb's table, derived via immunoSEQ multiplex PCR, lists solely in-frame clones and lacks some. The V and J calls and clone size were taken over from that table, and D and trimming were inferred from the DNA. The sample lists around 98,000 clones; around 82% were seen once. The receptor comes from a man in his 70s with active or convalescent COVID-19. The chain couples TRBV19 to TRBJ1-1; 8 positions agree with TRBD1. The sequenced material came from peripheral blood. The CDR3, as DNA: TGTGCCAGTAGTATTCAGGGGGCCAACACTGAAGCTTTCTTT. This sequence encodes CASSIQGANTEAFF.